Below are 32 T cell receptor beta chains sequenced from a single sample in a study of blood T cell repertoires in COVID-19. TCRdb's copy holds only in-frame clones and misses some; the assay was immunoSEQ multiplex PCR. Among some 250,000 clones, 70% to 85% were seen once, and the ten largest hold roughly 9.6%. The sequenced sample consisted of peripheral blood. The receptor set was obtained from a woman of 80 years or more with acute or convalescent COVID-19.

This clone showed up just once. This chain joins TRBV7-2 and TRBJ1-1, with D possibly TRBD1 on 5 matching bases. The CDR3 runs to 14 residues. Germline V gene sequence: CDR1 SGHTA, CDR2 FQGNSA. V was cut by 5 bases and J by 2 bases, with 12 bases left in between. The CDR3 protein is CASSPRGFNTEAFF. Here the CDR3 DNA reads TGTGCCAGCAGCCCACGGGGGTTTAACACTGAAGCTTTCTTT. Filled out from reference TRBV7-2 and TRBJ1-1, the complete variable domain reads GAGVSQSPSNKVTEKGKDVELRCDPISGHTALYWYRQSLGQGLEFLIYFQGNSAPDKSGLPSDRFSAERTGGSVSTLTIQRTQQEDSAVYLCASSPRGFNTEAFFGQGTRLTVV.

The chain combines TRBV23-1 with TRBJ1-6; D gene unclear. TRBV23-1 is an ORF, with its function uncertain. V gave up 2 bases and J gave up 4 bases, with 21 bases separating them. The CDR3 is 19 residues long. In nucleotides, the CDR3 is TGCGCCAGCAGTCAAATCGAAGCAGAGGTAGTCTCTTATAATTCACCCCTCCACTTT. Amino acid sequence: CASSQIEAEVVSYNSPLHF.

This clone was picked up one time. The chain uses TRBV4-1 and TRBJ2-1; D may be TRBD2 (5 bases). V was shortened by 0 bases and J by 0 bases, with 15 bases between the two germline ends. Germline V gene sequence: CDR1 MGHRA, CDR2 YSYEKL. The CDR3 has 18 residues. CDR3 region: CASSQDLERISSYNEQFF. Written as DNA, the CDR3 is TGCGCCAGCAGCCAAGATCTGGAGCGGATTAGCTCCTACAATGAGCAGTTCTTC.

This rearrangement joins TRBV5-1 to TRBJ2-3; D is ambiguous. Trimming cost V 0 bases and J 2 bases, with 7 bases left between them. The length of the CDR3 is 14 residues. Germline loops: CDR1 SGHRS, CDR2 YFSETQ. Here the CDR3 DNA reads TGCGCCAGCAGCTTGGAGAGGTACACAGATACGCAGTATTTT. Amino acids: CASSLERYTDTQYF.

V is TRBV6-5 and J is TRBJ1-2, with D possibly being TRBD1 (5 bases). In germline, CDR1 is MNHEY, CDR2 SVGAGI. The V end lost 4 bases, the J end lost 0 bases, and 15 bases lay between the germline ends. This CDR3 is built from 16 residues. The CDR3 nucleotides are TGTGCCAGCAGTTCTTCCGCAGGGCGGCCTAACTATGGCTACACCTTC. Translating it yields CASSSSAGRPNYGYTF.

The J gene is TRBJ2-2, the V gene TRBV19; 8 nucleotides agree with TRBD1. J lost 5 bases, V lost 6 bases, and 5 bases had no gene match. This CDR3 is built from 14 residues. In germline, CDR1 is LNHDA, CDR2 SQIVND (reference sequence). This chain's CDR3 is CASRITGGTGELFF. CDR3 nucleotide sequence: TGTGCCAGTAGAATCACAGGGGGGACCGGGGAGCTGTTTTTT.

The V gene is TRBV5-8, the J gene TRBJ1-1; D gene unclear. This CDR3 spans 16 amino acids. V gave up 0 bases and J gave up 4 bases, with 16 bases separating them. From germline, CDR1 is SGHTS and CDR2 YDEGEE. CDR3 residues: CASSLGLIREGTEAFF. In DNA, the CDR3 is TGTGCCAGCAGCTTGGGTCTTATTAGGGAGGGCACTGAAGCTTTCTTT.

This clone appeared a few times. The chain carries TRBV5-8 and TRBJ2-1; the match to TRBD1 covers 8 bases. The trim removed 5 bases at V and 5 bases at J, leaving 6 bases unmatched. Germline V CDR1 and CDR2: SGHTS, YDEGEE. The CDR3 contains 14 residues. CDR3: CASSQGAGNNEQFF. CDR3 nucleotide sequence: TGTGCCAGCAGTCAGGGGGCAGGTAACAATGAGCAGTTCTTC.

The J gene is TRBJ2-3, the V gene TRBV6-4; 11 nucleotides line up with TRBD1. The CDR3 sequence is 14 residues long. The germline CDR1 and CDR2 sequences are MRHNA and SNTAGT. The V gene end was trimmed by 6 bases and the J gene end by 4 bases; junction bases not matched to a gene: 3. The CDR3 DNA sequence: TGTGCCAGCAGACCGGGACAGGGGGCAGATACGCAGTATTTT. Its translation is CASRPGQGADTQYF.

The rearrangement links TRBV5-1 to TRBJ2-7; 7 positions match TRBD1. This CDR3 region has 14 residues. With V trimmed by 7 bases and J by 0 bases, 7 bases remained unmatched. Germline V CDR1 and CDR2: SGHRS, YFSETQ. CDR3 bases: TGCGCCAGCTATCCGGGACAGAGCTCCTACGAGCAGTACTTC. This encodes CASYPGQSSYEQYF. Full variable domain (remainder filled in from reference TRBV5-1 and TRBJ2-7): KAGVTQTPRYLIKTRGQQVTLSCSPISGHRSVSWYQQTPGQGLQFLFEYFSETQRNKGNFPGRFSGRQFSNSRSEMNVSTLELGDSALYLCASYPGQSSYEQYFGPGTRLTVT.

The chain is built from TRBV24-1 and TRBJ2-1; 7 positions match TRBD2. V lost 7 bases and J lost 0; bases outside the gene matches: 8. The CDR3 is 16 amino acids. CDR1 and CDR2 from the germline V gene are KGHDR and SFDVKD. The CDR3 sequence: CATSPHAGASYNEQFF. Here the CDR3 DNA reads TGTGCCACCAGCCCCCACGCGGGAGCCTCCTACAATGAGCAGTTCTTC.

This CDR3 reads CASSGKDGTIKETQYF. The CDR3 DNA is TGCGCCAGCAGCGGGAAGGACGGGACAATTAAAGAGACCCAGTACTTC. This sequence joins TRBV5-1 and TRBJ2-5, with D maybe TRBD1 (6 bases). Germline CDR1 and CDR2: SGHRS and YFSETQ. The CDR3 sequence is 16 residues long. The V gene lost 4 bases and the J gene lost 3 bases, with 19 bases spanning the gap.

The rearrangement links TRBV14 to TRBJ1-4, with TRBD1 matching 7 bases. This CDR3 is 15 amino acids long. Germline lookup yields CDR1 SGHDN and CDR2 FVKESK. With 4 bases clipped from V and 8 bases from J, the junction kept 10 bases outside the gene matches. The CDR3 loop reads CASSLLGGTEEKLFF. For the CDR3, the DNA is TGTGCCAGCAGCCTGTTGGGCGGGACAGAGGAAAAACTGTTTTTT. The entire variable domain, with the rest obtained from reference TRBV14 and TRBJ1-4, is as follows: EAGVTQFPSHSVIEKGQTVTLRCDPISGHDNLYWYRRVMGKEIKFLLHFVKESKQDESGMPNNRFLAERTGGTYSTLKVQPAELEDSGVYFCASSLLGGTEEKLFFGSGTQLSVL.

The V call is TRBV20-1, the J call TRBJ1-1; TRBD1 might be the D (6 bases). CDR1 and CDR2 (germline): DFQATT, SNEGSKA (reference sequence). This CDR3 has 11 residues. This chain's CDR3 is CRATQGTEAFF. CDR3 sequence (DNA): TGCAGAGCGACCCAGGGGACTGAAGCTTTCTTT.

The gene calls are TRBV3-1 (or the pseudogene TRBV3-2) and TRBJ2-4; 9 bases agree with TRBD2. Germline loops: CDR1 LGHDT, CDR2 YNNKEL (reference sequence). The CDR3 extends over 17 amino acids. The V and J ends lost 0 bases and 9 bases, in that order; junction bases with no gene match: 12. CDR3 bases: TGTGCCAGCAGCCAAGATCCCGGGACTAGCACCCGCGGCATTCAGTACTTC. Its translation: CASSQDPGTSTRGIQYF.

This chain connects TRBV5-1 to TRBJ2-1; 11 bases agree with TRBD1. There are 17 residues in the CDR3. CDR1 SGHRS and CDR2 YFSETQ come from the germline V gene. Unmatched junction bases numbered 12, after V lost 4 bases and J lost 6 bases. The CDR3 DNA reads as TGCGCCAGCAGCGGCCCCGCCTTGGGACAGGGGGGCAATGAGCAGTTCTTC. It translates to CASSGPALGQGGNEQFF. The complete variable domain, with remaining parts taken from reference TRBV5-1 and TRBJ2-1, reads KAGVTQTPRYLIKTRGQQVTLSCSPISGHRSVSWYQQTPGQGLQFLFEYFSETQRNKGNFPGRFSGRQFSNSRSEMNVSTLELGDSALYLCASSGPALGQGGNEQFFGPGTRLTVL.

About this clone: One junction end does not reproduce the germline sequence, and a read error may be involved. The V and J genes are TRBV6-5 and TRBJ1-1; no clear D gene. Germline V gene sequence: CDR1 MNHEY, CDR2 SVGAGI. The CDR3 covers 15 residues. DNA of the CDR3: TGTGCCAGCAGTTACTCGAGGCAGTCGAACCCTGAAGCTTTCTTT. Its translation is CASSYSRQSNPEAFF.

The rearrangement links TRBV7-3 to TRBJ2-1; weak D call: TRBD2 (7 bases). Trimming shortened V by 3 bases and J by 4 bases, and 10 bases separated the two germline ends. The CDR3 length is 14 residues. Germline V gives CDR1 SGHTA, CDR2 FQGTGA. The CDR3 protein is CASSFRGAYNEQFF. The CDR3 bases are TGTGCCAGCAGCTTCCGGGGGGCTTACAATGAGCAGTTCTTC.

This rearrangement joins TRBV11-3 to TRBJ2-1; D is unresolved. The V end was cut by 0 bases, the J end by 6 bases, with 12 bases between. The CDR3 spans 15 residues. Germline values: CDR1 SGHNT, CDR2 YENEEA. The CDR3 coding sequence is TGTGCCAGCAGCTTAGACAGCGCAAGTTCCAATGAGCAGTTCTTC. This translates into CASSLDSASSNEQFF.

The chain employs TRBV2 and TRBJ2-1; TRBD1 aligns across 7 bases. Per the germline V gene, CDR1 is SNHLY and CDR2 is FYNNEI. The trim removed 6 bases at V and 3 bases at J, leaving 5 bases unmatched. The CDR3 is made up of 14 amino acids. The CDR3 DNA sequence: TGTGCCAGCAGGGAACAGGGGTTCTACAATGAGCAGTTCTTC. Protein product: CASREQGFYNEQFF.

The chain employs TRBV9 and TRBJ1-2; D might be TRBD1 (5 bases). This CDR3 has 15 amino acids. Germline CDR1 is SGDLS and CDR2 is YYNGEE. V lost 3 bases, J lost 0 bases, and 12 bases lay in between. The CDR3 DNA reads as TGTGCCAGCAGCGCGGGGGGGTTGGCTAACTATGGCTACACCTTC. This translates into CASSAGGLANYGYTF.

The CDR3 spells CASSLRTGDNSPLHF. The CDR3 region has the DNA TGTGCCAGCAGTCTCCGGACAGGGGACAATTCACCCCTCCACTTT. V is TRBV6-5 and J is TRBJ1-6, with 9 bases that match TRBD1. Trimming removed 5 bases from V and 7 bases from J; junction bases left unmatched: 6. Per germline, CDR1 MNHEY and CDR2 SVGAGI. CDR3 length equals 15 residues.

This chain connects TRBV3-1 (or the pseudogene TRBV3-2) to TRBJ2-1, with TRBD2 matching over 12 bases. The junction had 2 bases not matched to a gene; V was cut back by 4 bases and J by 4 bases. The CDR3 is made up of 15 amino acids. Germline CDR1 reads LGHDT; CDR2 reads YNNKEL (reference sequence). CDR3 DNA: TGTGCCAGCAGCCCGACTAGCGGGGGTTACAATGAGCAGTTCTTC. This sequence encodes CASSPTSGGYNEQFF.

This sequence joins TRBV4-2 and TRBJ1-5; D is unclear. CDR3 length: 15 amino acids. Trimming pared 1 base from V and 6 bases from J, leaving 13 bases between. From germline, CDR1 is LGHNA and CDR2 YNFKEQ. The chain's CDR3 is CASSQVGTAAQPQHF. The CDR3, as DNA: TGTGCCAGCAGCCAAGTGGGCACAGCGGCTCAGCCCCAGCATTTT.

The CDR3 loop reads CASSVSGGVPTDTQYF. CDR3 nucleotides: TGTGCCAGCAGCGTTAGCGGGGGGGTTCCCACAGATACGCAGTATTTT. The V call is TRBV7-6, the J call TRBJ2-3, with TRBD2 identical over 11 bases. Germline V lookup: CDR1 SGHVS, CDR2 FNYEAQ. CDR3 size: 16 residues. Trimming cost V 5 bases and J 2 bases; bases outside gene matches: 6.

The chain is built from TRBV5-1 and TRBJ1-2; weak D call: TRBD1 (5 bases). V shed 1 base and J shed 6 bases, with 10 bases lying between them. Germline CDR1 is SGHRS and CDR2 is YFSETQ. This CDR3 has 13 residues. CDR3: CASSLTAGNGYTF. CDR3 DNA sequence: TGCGCCAGCAGCTTGACGGCAGGGAATGGCTACACCTTC.

This chain's CDR3 is CASSKRAGRENTEAFF. The CDR3 DNA is TGTGCCAGTAGTAAGCGGGCAGGGAGGGAAAACACTGAAGCTTTCTTT. The chain couples TRBV19 to TRBJ1-1; D is perhaps TRBD1 (5 bases). Germline assignment: CDR1 LNHDA and CDR2 SQIVND (reference sequence). This CDR3 region has 16 residues. Trimming shortened V by 4 bases and J by 2 bases, and 17 bases separated the two germline ends.

The chain carries TRBV6-5 and TRBJ2-2; no reliable D call. The V gene lost 6 bases and the J gene lost 5 bases, with 10 bases spanning the gap. The CDR3 is 13 residues long. CDR1 is MNHEY, CDR2 SVGAGI, per germline. The CDR3 coding sequence is TGTGCCAGCAGAATTGACGGGACCGGGGAGCTGTTTTTT. The encoded protein is CASRIDGTGELFF.

This clone was seen only a few times. The V call is TRBV2, the J call TRBJ1-5, with a possible D match to TRBD1 (6 bases). Trimming took 6 bases from V and 11 from J, leaving 20 bases between them. This CDR3 contains 14 residues. The germline CDR1 and CDR2 sequences are SNHLY and FYNNEI. The CDR3 spells CASRSRDTGGAQHF. The CDR3 nucleotides are TGTGCCAGCAGGAGCCGGGACACGGGAGGAGCCCAGCATTTT.

The chain links TRBV7-2 to TRBJ1-2; D unresolved. Germline V gene data show CDR1 as SGHTA and CDR2 as FQGNSA. The CDR3 is made up of 14 amino acids. V lost 1 base and J 4 bases, leaving 10 bases between the germline ends. CDR3 residues: CASSLVGSGYGYTF. In nucleotides, the CDR3 is TGTGCCAGCAGCTTAGTGGGCAGTGGCTATGGCTACACCTTC.

The chain has TRBV2 and TRBJ2-7, with D perhaps TRBD1 (6 bases). V lost 2 bases to trimming and J lost 3 bases, with 11 bases between them. The germline gives CDR1 SNHLY, CDR2 FYNNEI. This CDR3 region has 14 residues. The CDR3: CASSESGAYYEQYF. DNA of the CDR3: TGTGCCAGCAGTGAATCAGGGGCGTACTACGAGCAGTACTTC.

The CDR3 DNA reads TGTGCCATCGGGGGGACAGGGGCCGCCCCCTCCACAGATACGCAGTATTTT. This gives the protein CAIGGTGAAPSTDTQYF. This chain uses TRBV10-3 with TRBJ2-3; 10 bases fit TRBD1. Per the germline V gene, CDR1 is ENHRY and CDR2 is SYGVKD. The CDR3 length is 17 residues. The trim removed 8 bases at V and 2 bases at J, leaving 13 bases unmatched.